These T cell receptor beta chains were read from a single sample in a study of PD-L1 blockade in urothelial cancer. Produced via immunoSEQ multiplex PCR; TCRdb's table is partial and in-frame only. This sample carries roughly 45,000 clones, nearly 90% of them seen once, and the ten largest clones take roughly 8.2%. Specimen: PBMCs, collected around atezolizumab (anti-PD-L1) treatment. The source is a man in his sixties with urothelial cancer. The CDR3 runs from the conserved cysteine through the conserved F or W. The D gene is left open where the match is weak. Clone size is given for some rows only: seen once, a few or many times, or a class if the clone is expanded.

v_gene	d_gene	j_gene	abundance	len	CDR3nt	CDR3aa
TRBV5-1	.	TRBJ1-1	.	16	TGCGCCAGCAGCTTGGAGGGTGGGGGGACTGTATCTGAAGCTTTCTTT	CASSLEGGGTVSEAFF
TRBV19	TRBD1	TRBJ1-6	.	16	TGTGCCAGTAGTGGGTTAGGACAGGGACTGAATTCACCCCTCCACTTT	CASSGLGQGLNSPLHF
TRBV25-1	.	TRBJ2-3	.	13	TGTGCCAGCAGAAGGCCAGGGGCAGATACGCAGTATTTT	CASRRPGADTQYF
TRBV4-1	.	TRBJ1-1	.	14	TGCGCCAGCAGCCAATCAGGGGTCAGAACTGAAGCTTTCTTT	CASSQSGVRTEAFF
TRBV6-1	TRBD1	TRBJ1-6	.	15	TGTGCCACCGTAATTGCAGACAGGGGGCAATCACCCCTCCACTTT	CATVIADRGQSPLHF
TRBV4-1	TRBD1	TRBJ2-1	.	16	TGCGCCAGCAGCCAAGAGGACAGGGTCGGCTACAATGAGCAGTTCTTC	CASSQEDRVGYNEQFF
TRBV9	.	TRBJ2-7	few	14	TGTGCCAGCAGCGTTGGCCATAAACCCTACGAGCAGTACTTC	CASSVGHKPYEQYF
TRBV5-3	.	TRBJ1-2	.	15	TGTGCCAGAAGCCCCTTTTTTTCCAGGTTTAAAGGCTACACCTTC	CARSPFFSRFKGYTF
TRBV6-5	.	TRBJ1-6	.	12	TGTGCCAGCAGTAGACCGGGTCCGACCCTCCACTTT	CASSRPGPTLHF
TRBV2	TRBD1	TRBJ2-7	.	12	TGTGCCAGCGGGACAGGGATTTACGAGCAGTACTTC	CASGTGIYEQYF
TRBV15	TRBD2	TRBJ2-4	once	14	TGTGCCACCAGCGGACTAGCGGGGGAAAACATTCAGTACTTC	CATSGLAGENIQYF